This T cell receptor (beta chain) appears in the sequencing data of a study of T-cell reconstitution after alpha-beta-depleted transplantation in children. Construction of the TCRbeta library involved unique molecular identifiers. Using its own MiXCR run on the PCR reads, TCRdb lists one record per CDR3 protein. Of about 500,000 distinct CDR3 sequences in the sample, 32% were seen once. Deletions cut 6 bases from V and 4 bases from J, with 15 bases between. The CDR3 runs 13 residues. The germline CDR1 and CDR2 sequences are SQVTM and ANQGSEA. Sequences were derived from PBMCs from the stem cell graft donor, sampled from the stem cell graft. The clonotype originates from a human donor who donated a stem cell graft to a child with aplastic anemia. The gene calls are TRBV29-1 and TRBJ2-5, with D tentatively TRBD1 or TRBD2 (5 bases each). The CDR3 bases are TGCAGCGTCGAAAGAGGGGTCGGAGAGACCCAGTACTTC. Its protein product is CSVERGVGETQYF.